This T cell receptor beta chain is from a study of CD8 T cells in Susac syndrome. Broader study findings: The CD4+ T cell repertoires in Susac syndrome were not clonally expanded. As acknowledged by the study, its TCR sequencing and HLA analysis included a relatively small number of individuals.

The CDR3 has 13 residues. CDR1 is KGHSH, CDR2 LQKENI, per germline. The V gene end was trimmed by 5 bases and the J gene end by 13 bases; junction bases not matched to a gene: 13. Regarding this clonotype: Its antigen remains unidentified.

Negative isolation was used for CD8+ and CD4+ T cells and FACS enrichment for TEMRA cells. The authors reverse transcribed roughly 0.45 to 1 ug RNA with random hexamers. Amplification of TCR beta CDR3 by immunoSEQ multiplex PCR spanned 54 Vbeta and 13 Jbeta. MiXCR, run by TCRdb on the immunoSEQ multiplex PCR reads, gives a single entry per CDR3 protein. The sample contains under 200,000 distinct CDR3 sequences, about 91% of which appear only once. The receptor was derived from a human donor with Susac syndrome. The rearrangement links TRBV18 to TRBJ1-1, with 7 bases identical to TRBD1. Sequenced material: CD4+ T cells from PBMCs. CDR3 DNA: TGTGCCAGCTCAACCGAGGCAGGGGGTCTGGGTTTCTTT. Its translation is CASSTEAGGLGFF. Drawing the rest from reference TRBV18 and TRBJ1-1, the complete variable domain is NAGVMQNPRHLVRRRGQEARLRCSPMKGHSHVYWYRQLPEEGLKFMVYLQKENIIDESGMPKERFSAEFPKEGPSILRIQQVVRGDSAAYFCASSTEAGGLGFFGQGTRLTVV.